The 10 T cell receptor beta chains presented below share a single source sample, sequenced in a study of CD8 T cells in Susac syndrome. Random hexamers primed reverse transcription of roughly 0.5 to 1 ug RNA. MiXCR, applied by TCRdb to the immunoSEQ multiplex PCR reads, yields one record per CDR3 protein. Of tens of thousands of distinct CDR3 sequences listed, 96% are singletons. Sequenced input: CD4+ T cells from PBMCs. All receptors derive from a human donor with multiple sclerosis.

The rearrangement joins TRBV6-5 to TRBJ1-2, with 7 nucleotides matching TRBD1. V trimming: 4 bases; J trimming: 7 bases; junction bases outside the gene matches: 12. The CDR3 is 15 residues long. Germline V lookup: CDR1 MNHEY, CDR2 SVGAGI. Here the CDR3 reads CASSLPGRGLSGYTF. Written as DNA, the CDR3 is TGTGCCAGCAGTTTGCCCGGGAGGGGGCTAAGTGGCTACACCTTC.

The chain couples TRBV24-1 to TRBJ1-5, with D hard to call. The germline gives CDR1 KGHDR, CDR2 SFDVKD. This CDR3 is 14 amino acids long. The ends were cut back, 9 bases at V and 2 bases at J, with 13 bases in the middle. DNA for the CDR3: TGTGCCACCCAAGAGCGAGGAGGCAATCAGCCCCAGCATTTT. This gives the protein CATQERGGNQPQHF.

This sequence joins TRBV4-3 and TRBJ2-5; D is perhaps TRBD2 (5 bases). Trimming pared 2 bases from V and 2 bases from J, leaving 12 bases between. The CDR3 contains 15 residues. Germline V gene sequence: CDR1 LGHNA, CDR2 YSLEER. CDR3 DNA: TGCGCCAGCAGCCAAAGTACGGACTCACAAGAGACCCAGTACTTC. Translating it yields CASSQSTDSQETQYF.

This chain connects TRBV7-9 to TRBJ2-5, with 7 nucleotides matching TRBD1. The length of the CDR3 is 16 residues. Germline V gene data show CDR1 as SEHNR and CDR2 as FQNEAQ (reference sequence). After removal of 1 base from V and 2 bases from J, the junction contained 7 bases not matched to a gene. The CDR3 sequence: CASSLGPGGKQETQYF. The CDR3, as DNA: TGTGCCAGCAGCTTAGGGCCAGGGGGAAAGCAAGAGACCCAGTACTTC.

The V and J genes are TRBV15 and TRBJ1-3; a possible D gene is TRBD1 (5 bases). The V and J ends lost 2 bases and 0 bases respectively, with 11 bases between them. This CDR3 region has 16 residues. The germline V gene encodes CDR1 LNHNV and CDR2 YYDKDF (reference sequence). The CDR3 protein is CATSRHRSASGNTIYF. Here the CDR3 DNA reads TGTGCCACCAGCAGACACAGGTCCGCCTCTGGAAACACCATATATTTT.

This chain uses TRBV11-2 with TRBJ2-6, with a possible D match to TRBD1 (5 bases). This CDR3 comprises 17 residues. V lost 4 bases, J lost 0 bases, and 13 bases lay in between. CDR1 and CDR2 (germline): SGHAT, FQNNGV. The CDR3 DNA follows: TGTGCCAGCAGCTCGATAGCAGGGCCCTCTGGGGCCAACGTCCTGACTTTC. This sequence encodes CASSSIAGPSGANVLTF.

The chain combines TRBV2 with TRBJ2-6; no reliable D call. Germline V lookup: CDR1 SNHLY, CDR2 FYNNEI. The CDR3 contains 13 residues. V shed 6 bases and J shed 4 bases, with 7 bases lying between them. The CDR3 region is CASRGFGANVLTF. CDR3 nucleotides: TGTGCCAGCAGGGGGTTCGGGGCCAACGTCCTGACTTTC.

In DNA, the CDR3 is TGTGCCTGGACCGCGATGAATGGAAATCAGCCCCAGCATTTT. Translating gives CAWTAMNGNQPQHF. The chain combines TRBV30 with TRBJ1-5, with D hard to call. V shed 4 bases and J shed 4 bases, with 14 bases lying between them. The CDR3 totals 14 residues. From germline, CDR1 is GTSNPN and CDR2 SVGIG (reference sequence). The full variable domain, rest sourced from reference TRBV30 and TRBJ1-5, is SQTIHQWPATLVQPVGSPLSLECTVEGTSNPNLYWYRQAAGRGLQLLFYSVGIGQISSEVPQNLSASRPQDRQFILSSKKLLLSDSGFYLCAWTAMNGNQPQHFGDGTRLSIL.

V is TRBV12-3 or TRBV12-4 and J is TRBJ1-5; maybe TRBD1 (5 bases). Trimming removed 6 bases at V and 2 bases at J, with 14 bases between. The CDR3 is 15 residues long. The CDR3: CASSRGHSGNQPQHF. In nucleotides, the CDR3 is TGTGCCAGCAGCCGAGGACATAGTGGCAATCAGCCCCAGCATTTT.

The sample holds one count of this clonotype. V and J are TRBV7-9 and TRBJ2-5; D gene unclear. The CDR3 runs to 14 residues. The V gene's germline CDR1 is SEHNR and CDR2 FQNEAQ (reference sequence). The ends were cut back, 5 bases at V and 2 bases at J, with 12 bases in the middle. The CDR3 sequence is CASSLRQPQETQYF. The DNA of the CDR3 is TGTGCCAGCAGCCTAAGGCAACCACAAGAGACCCAGTACTTC.